This entry is about one T cell receptor beta chain. Its binding antigen is unknown. It has no much larger one-base neighbor in the sample; base qualities were not kept. The sample originates from a study of shared clonotypes between healthy human individuals (TCRdb year 2020). The study in broad terms: The cohort comprised a couple of women and a few men aged 18 to 49 years. For each donor, CD4 naive and CD4 memory were each run on three plates, CD8 naive on two plates, and CD8 memory on one plate. The study deeply sequenced blood TCR repertoires of five healthy adults to estimate repertoire size and the extent of clonotype sharing between individuals. To increase sequencing depth and limit assay-specific biases, different laboratories used diverse techniques to prepare libraries and sequence TCR repertoires. Per donor, leukapheresis produced somewhere between about 0.94 and 8.9 billion PBMCs.

TCR CDR3 regions were amplified from genomic DNA by multiplex PCR using the deep immunoSEQ assay. Genomic DNA extracted from each cell subset was distributed evenly over all wells of several immunoSEQ 96-well plates, and each plate served as one replicate. For sorted subsets, approximately 200 ng of genomic DNA, equivalent to around 29,000 T cell genomes, went into each replicate PCR. Purified libraries were measured with a Qubit 3.0 fluorometer, size-checked on a Bioanalyzer 2100, and measured again with the KAPA Library Quantification kit. Every immunoSEQ 96-well plate was sequenced on a separate single-read 150-cycle Illumina NextSeq 550 flow cell. From the authors' description of their analysis: Because the immunoSEQ output held only junctional sequences and lacked quality scores, the filtering could not match the filtering applied to full-length reads. Sequences were annotated with PyIR, a Python wrapper for IgBLAST v1.9, and V/J genes and CDR3 were assigned using IMGT germline references. Reads were filtered out if the reads had weak V/J assignments (E-value above 1e-6), no CDR3, stop codons, out-of-frame junctions, or ambiguous translated residues. V3J clonotypes were defined as sequences sharing the same inferred V gene, J gene, and CDR3 amino acid sequence. Percentage overlap between repertoires was calculated by dividing the number of shared unique clonotypes by the size of the smaller repertoire. Three approaches were used to assess repertoire richness: RTK rarefaction, the Chao1 estimator, and Recon v2.1 estimates of unobserved clonotypes. OLGA was used to compute generation probabilities for all TCRbeta clonotypes that the gDNA method yielded from a handful of donors. TCRdb provides this immuneACCESS table in a form limited to in-frame rearrangements. Some clones are lacking; in checked studies, under half of them reflect an unresolved V gene, and why the rest are absent is not known. V, J and clone size derive from that table, while D and trimming were established from the DNA sequence. The table for this sample lists 2 million to 2.5 million clones; roughly 96% of them were counted only once. The biggest ten clones account for 0.1% to 0.15% of the sample.

Findings and caveats that apply to the study as a whole: Estimated clonotype richness was generally larger for naive than for memory subsets. Pairwise subsampling led to the expectation that sequencing depth would affect the degree of clonotype sharing among donors. The genetic and exposure-history diversity represented was limited by the small number of donors. Compared with non-shared clonotypes, the clonotypes found in all four sorted-subset donors had higher generation probabilities. Sampling was restricted to blood, and TCR repertoires in tissues likely differ from the TCR repertoires found in blood. Rarefaction of sorted-subset datasets indicated incomplete sequencing despite the large sequencing depth. Sharing across several donors was observed for around 5% of naive CD4, over 3% of naive CD8, 2% to 2.5% of memory CD4, and approximately 0.41% of memory CD8 clonotypes.

Reading from cysteine to phenylalanine, the CDR3 counts 18 amino acids. Left in the record is the CDR3 DNA by itself, 54 bases read in frame from the first base. V loses 5 bases at its end and J loses 0 bases; junction bases beyond the gene matches: 8. According to the germline V gene, CDR1 reads MDHEN and CDR2 reads SYDVKM. Healthy HIV-negative adults with no recently reported acute infections or vaccinations were included as donors. All donors were Caucasian adults living in Nashville, Tennessee, USA. CD4+ T cells were enriched through magnetic negative selection, after which naive cells were positively selected on CD45RA and the remaining negative fraction served as the memory subset. Blood was collected by leukapheresis, and PBMCs were isolated by Ficoll-Histopaque density gradient centrifugation and then cryopreserved in liquid nitrogen vapor phase. Analytical flow cytometry was used to check the purity and quantity of every magnetically sorted T cell population. Genomic DNA was isolated from every sorted fraction and measured by UV absorbance on a Nanodrop 2000c.

The sequencing input was naive CD4+ T cells sorted from blood. Per the publication, the cell subset or site label means: CD45RA+ positively selected. The sequence links TRBV28 to TRBJ1-5; 12 middle bases align to TRBD1. The TCR was taken from a man aged 18 to 29 in good health. The DNA sequence follows: TGTGCCAGCAGTACCCGGGACAGGGGGCTGTATAGCAATCAGCCCCAGCATTTT. The encoded protein is CASSTRDRGLYSNQPQHF. The variable domain in full, with residues beyond the CDR3 obtained from the reference TRBV28 and TRBJ1-5 genes, is DVKVTQSSRYLVKRTGEKVFLECVQDMDHENMFWYRQDPGLGLRLIYFSYDVKMKEKGDIPEGYSVSREKKERFSLILESASTNQTSMYLCASSTRDRGLYSNQPQHFGDGTRLSIL.